The source of this T cell receptor (beta chain) is a study of T cells expressing NK-cell markers. Across the study: Each TCR beta repertoire originated in sorted T cells that were CD3+CD56+NKG2C+, CD3+CD56+NKG2C- or CD3+CD56-NKG2C+.

CDR1 is PRHDT, CDR2 FYEKMQ, per germline (reference sequence). CDR3 size: 16 residues. Findings and limits, study-wide: A handful of donors likewise had their CD3+CD56-NKG2C+ fraction led by these clonotypes. Expanded NKG2C+ T cell clones had unclear HCMV specificity.

TCRdb re-called the 5' RACE reads, yielding one record per CDR3 amino acid sequence without DNA. Across some 150,000 distinct CDR3 sequences, the top ten clones capture 37% of the sample. On this clonotype: The antigen remains undetermined.

V and J are TRBV13 and TRBJ2-1; lacking DNA, the TRBD2 call made by TCRdb goes unchecked. The sequence was collected from a woman aged 50 to 60 in good health. Sequenced material: blood T cells: a sorted CD56 or NKG2C T cell subset, CD4+ or CD8+ T cells, or bulk PBMC T cells (not recorded which). CDR3 sequence: CASSLAASGALSEQFF. The whole variable domain, remainder taken from reference TRBV13 and TRBJ2-1, is AAGVIQSPRHLIKEKRETATLKCYPIPRHDTVYWYQQGPGQDPQFLISFYEKMQSDKGSIPDRFSAQQFSDYHSELNMSSLELGDSALYFCASSLAASGALSEQFFGPGTRLTVL.